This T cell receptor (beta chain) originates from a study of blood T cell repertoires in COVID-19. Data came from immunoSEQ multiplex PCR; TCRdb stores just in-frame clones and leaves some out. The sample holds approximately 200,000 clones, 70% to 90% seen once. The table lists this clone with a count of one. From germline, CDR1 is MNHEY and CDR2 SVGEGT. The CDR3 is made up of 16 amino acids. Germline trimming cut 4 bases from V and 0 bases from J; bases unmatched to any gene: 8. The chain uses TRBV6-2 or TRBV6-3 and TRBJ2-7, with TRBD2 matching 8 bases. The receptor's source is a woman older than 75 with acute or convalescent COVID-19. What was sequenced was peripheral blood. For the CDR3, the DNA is TGTGCCAGCAGTTCCAGAAGCGGGGGCCTCTCCTACGAGCAGTACTTC. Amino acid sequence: CASSSRSGGLSYEQYF.